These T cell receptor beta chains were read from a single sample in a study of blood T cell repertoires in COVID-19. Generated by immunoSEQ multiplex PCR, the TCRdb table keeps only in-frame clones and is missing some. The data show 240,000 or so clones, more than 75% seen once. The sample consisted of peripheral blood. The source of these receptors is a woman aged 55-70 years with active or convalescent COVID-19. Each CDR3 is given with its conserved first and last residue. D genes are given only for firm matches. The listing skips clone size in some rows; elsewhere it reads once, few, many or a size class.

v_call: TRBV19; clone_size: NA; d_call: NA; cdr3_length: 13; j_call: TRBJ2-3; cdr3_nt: TGTGCCAGTAGAGGAGAGGGAACAGATACGCAGTATTTT; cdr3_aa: CASRGEGTDTQYF
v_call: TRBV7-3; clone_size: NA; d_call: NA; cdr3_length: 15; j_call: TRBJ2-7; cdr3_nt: TGTGCCAGCACCGTCGGACAGGAGGGCTCCTACGAGCAGTACTTC; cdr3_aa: CASTVGQEGSYEQYF
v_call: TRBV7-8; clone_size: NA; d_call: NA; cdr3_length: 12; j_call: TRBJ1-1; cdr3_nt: TGTGCCAGCAGCCCCAGGATCACTGAAGCTTTCTTT; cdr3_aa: CASSPRITEAFF
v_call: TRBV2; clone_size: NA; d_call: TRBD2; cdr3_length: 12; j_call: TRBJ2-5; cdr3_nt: TGTGCCAGCTGGCGGGGGGGCGAGACCCAGTACTTC; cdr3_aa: CASWRGGETQYF
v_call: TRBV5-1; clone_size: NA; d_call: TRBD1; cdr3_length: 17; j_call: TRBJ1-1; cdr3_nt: TGCGCCAGCAGCGAAAGACAGGGTGTGGGGGCTAGCACTGAAGCTTTCTTT; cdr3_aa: CASSERQGVGASTEAFF
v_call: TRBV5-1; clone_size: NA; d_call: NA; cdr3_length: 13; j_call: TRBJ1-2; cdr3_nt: TGCGCCAGCAGCTTGACAGTCAGGGGTGGCTACACCTTC; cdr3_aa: CASSLTVRGGYTF
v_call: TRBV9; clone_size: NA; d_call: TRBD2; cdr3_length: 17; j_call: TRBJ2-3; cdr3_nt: TGTGCCAGCAGCGTAGTTGGGACTAGCGGGGGTGCAGATACGCAGTATTTT; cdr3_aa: CASSVVGTSGGADTQYF
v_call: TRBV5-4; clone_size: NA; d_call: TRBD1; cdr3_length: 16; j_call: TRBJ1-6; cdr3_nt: TGTGCCAGCAGCTTGGGACAGGGGAACCGGAATTCACCCCTCCACTTT; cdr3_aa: CASSLGQGNRNSPLHF
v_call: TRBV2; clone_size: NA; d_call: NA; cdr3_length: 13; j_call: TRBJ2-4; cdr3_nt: TGTGCCAGCAGTGTCGCTAGCAAAAACATTCAGTACTTC; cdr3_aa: CASSVASKNIQYF
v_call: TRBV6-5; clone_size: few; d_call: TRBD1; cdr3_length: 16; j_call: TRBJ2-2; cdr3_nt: TGTGCCAGCAGTTACTCGACAGGGAGTATTACCGGGGAGCTGTTTTTT; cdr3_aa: CASSYSTGSITGELFF
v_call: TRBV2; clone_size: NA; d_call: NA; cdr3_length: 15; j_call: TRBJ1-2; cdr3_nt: TGTGCCGGAAGAGTGGCTGACAGTAGTCTGTCTGGCTACACCTTC; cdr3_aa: CAGRVADSSLSGYTF
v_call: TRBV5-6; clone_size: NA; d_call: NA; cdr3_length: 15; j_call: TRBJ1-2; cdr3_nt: TGTGCCAGCAGCTGGACCGGGAGGACTAACTATGGCTACACCTTC; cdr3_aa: CASSWTGRTNYGYTF
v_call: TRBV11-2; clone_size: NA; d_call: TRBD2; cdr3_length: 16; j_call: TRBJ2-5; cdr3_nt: TGTGCCAGCAGCTTAAGTTGGGGGACTAGCGGGGAGACCCAGTACTTC; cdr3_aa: CASSLSWGTSGETQYF
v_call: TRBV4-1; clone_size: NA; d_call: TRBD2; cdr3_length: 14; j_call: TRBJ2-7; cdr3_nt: TGCGCCAGCAGCCAGGGGGAGGGGCGCTACGAGCAGTACTTC; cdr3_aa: CASSQGEGRYEQYF
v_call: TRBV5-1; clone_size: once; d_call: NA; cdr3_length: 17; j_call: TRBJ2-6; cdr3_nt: TGCGCCAGCAGCTTGGAGTCTTGGGCATCTGGGGCCAACGTCCTGACTTTC; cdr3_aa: CASSLESWASGANVLTF
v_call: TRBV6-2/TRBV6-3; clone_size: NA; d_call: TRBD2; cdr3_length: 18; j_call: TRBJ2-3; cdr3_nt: TGTGCCAGCAGCCCGATATCCCTTAGCGGGGGGTTAAAAGATACGCAGTATTTT; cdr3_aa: CASSPISLSGGLKDTQYF
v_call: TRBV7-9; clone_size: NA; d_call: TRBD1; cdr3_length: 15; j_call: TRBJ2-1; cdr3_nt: TGTGCCAGCAGCCGGGACAGTTATTCCTACAATGAGCAGTTCTTC; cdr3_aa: CASSRDSYSYNEQFF
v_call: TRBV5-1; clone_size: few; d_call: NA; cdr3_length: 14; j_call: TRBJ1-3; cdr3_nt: TGCGCCAGCAGCTTGTGGGAGTCTGGAAACACCATATATTTT; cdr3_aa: CASSLWESGNTIYF
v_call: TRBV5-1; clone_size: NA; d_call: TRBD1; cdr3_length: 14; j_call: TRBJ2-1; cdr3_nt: TGCGCCAGCAGCTTGGGATCAGGGGGCCCAGTTTTGTTCTTC; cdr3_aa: CASSLGSGGPVLFF
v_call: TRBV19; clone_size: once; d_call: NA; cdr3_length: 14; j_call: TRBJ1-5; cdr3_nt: TGTGCCAGTAGGGATGGACAGATAAATCAGCCCCAGCATTTT; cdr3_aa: CASRDGQINQPQHF
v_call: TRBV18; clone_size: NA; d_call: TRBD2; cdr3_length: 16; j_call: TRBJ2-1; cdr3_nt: TGTGCCAGCTCACCCACCGCGGCGGGGGGCCACAATGAGCAGTTCTTC; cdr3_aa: CASSPTAAGGHNEQFF
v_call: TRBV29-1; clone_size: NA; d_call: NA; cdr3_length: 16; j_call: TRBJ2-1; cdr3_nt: TGCAGCGCTAGTCCGGGGGTGGCGGGACGGTACAATGAGCAGTTCTTC; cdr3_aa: CSASPGVAGRYNEQFF
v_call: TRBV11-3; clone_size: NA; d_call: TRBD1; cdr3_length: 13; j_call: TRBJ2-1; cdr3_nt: TGTGCCAGCAGCTGGGGACAGGGAAATGAGCAGTTCTTC; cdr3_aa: CASSWGQGNEQFF
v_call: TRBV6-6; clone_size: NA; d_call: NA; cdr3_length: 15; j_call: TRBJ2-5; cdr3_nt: TGTGCCAGCAGTTACATCATAACAGGCAGTGAGACCCAGTACTTC; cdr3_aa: CASSYIITGSETQYF
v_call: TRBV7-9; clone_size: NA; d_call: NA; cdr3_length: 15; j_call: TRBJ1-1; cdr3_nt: TGTGCCAGCAGCTTTACGGACAGCCTGAACACTGAAGCTTTCTTT; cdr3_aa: CASSFTDSLNTEAFF
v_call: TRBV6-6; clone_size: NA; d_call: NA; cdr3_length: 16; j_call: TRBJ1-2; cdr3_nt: TGTGCCAGCAGTCCCGATGGTGGGGGAGGGGACTATGGCTACACCTTC; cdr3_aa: CASSPDGGGGDYGYTF
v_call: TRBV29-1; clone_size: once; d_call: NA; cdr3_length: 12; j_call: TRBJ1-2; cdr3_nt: TGCAGCGTGGACCTCGGGGTCGAAGGCTACACCTTC; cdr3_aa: CSVDLGVEGYTF
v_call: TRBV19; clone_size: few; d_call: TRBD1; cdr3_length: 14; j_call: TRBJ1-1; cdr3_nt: TGTGCCAGTAGTCTGGGACAGGGGATCACTGAAGCTTTCTTT; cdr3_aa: CASSLGQGITEAFF
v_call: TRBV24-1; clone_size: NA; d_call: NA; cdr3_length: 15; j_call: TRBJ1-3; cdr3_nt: TGTGCCACCAGTGATCTGACAGTCTCTGGAAACACCATATATTTT; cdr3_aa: CATSDLTVSGNTIYF
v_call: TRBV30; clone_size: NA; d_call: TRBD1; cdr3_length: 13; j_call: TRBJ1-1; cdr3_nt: TGTGCCTGGAGTGAATACAGGGGGACTGAAGCTTTCTTT; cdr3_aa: CAWSEYRGTEAFF
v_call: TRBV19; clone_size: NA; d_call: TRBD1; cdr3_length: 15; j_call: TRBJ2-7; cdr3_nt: TGTGCCAGTAGCCCTACCGGGACAGGGGTTTCCGAGCAGTACTTC; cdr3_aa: CASSPTGTGVSEQYF
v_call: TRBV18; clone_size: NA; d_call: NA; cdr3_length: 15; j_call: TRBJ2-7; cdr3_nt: TGTGCCAGCTCACCAGTGAGCACGAGCTCCTACGAGCAGTACTTC; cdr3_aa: CASSPVSTSSYEQYF
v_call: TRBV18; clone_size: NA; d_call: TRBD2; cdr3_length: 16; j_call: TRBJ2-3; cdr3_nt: TGTGCCAGCTCCCCGAGGACTAGCGGTCCCACAGATACGCAGTATTTT; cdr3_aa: CASSPRTSGPTDTQYF
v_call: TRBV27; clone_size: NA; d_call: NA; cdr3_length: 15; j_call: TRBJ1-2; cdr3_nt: TGTGCCAGCGGGGGCTATTCGGTCTCTAACTATGGCTACACCTTC; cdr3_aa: CASGGYSVSNYGYTF
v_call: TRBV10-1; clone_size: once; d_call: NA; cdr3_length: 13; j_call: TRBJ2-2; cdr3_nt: TGCGCCAGCAGTACGGGGGTAACCGGGGAGCTGTTTTTT; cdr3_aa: CASSTGVTGELFF
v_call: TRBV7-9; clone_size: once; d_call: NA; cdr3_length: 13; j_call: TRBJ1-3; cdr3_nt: TGTGCCAGCAGCCAGACCAGGGTGGAGACCATATATTTT; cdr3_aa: CASSQTRVETIYF
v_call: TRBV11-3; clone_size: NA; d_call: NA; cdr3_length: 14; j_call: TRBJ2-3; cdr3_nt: TGTGCCAGCAGCCCCGCGGGCATCACAGATACGCAGTATTTT; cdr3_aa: CASSPAGITDTQYF
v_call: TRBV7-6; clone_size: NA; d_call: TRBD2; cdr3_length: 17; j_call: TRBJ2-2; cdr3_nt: TGTGCCAGCAGCTTAGCCCGGCGGGGGGCCTACACCGGGGAGCTGTTTTTT; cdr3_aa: CASSLARRGAYTGELFF
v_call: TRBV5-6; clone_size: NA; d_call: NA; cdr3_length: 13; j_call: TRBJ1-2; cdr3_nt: TGTGCCAGCAGCTTACAGGGTGTTGGTGGCTACACCTTC; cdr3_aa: CASSLQGVGGYTF
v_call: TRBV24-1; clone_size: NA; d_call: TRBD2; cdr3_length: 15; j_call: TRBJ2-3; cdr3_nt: TGTGCCACCAGTGATGGTAGCGGGGTAACAGATACGCAGTATTTT; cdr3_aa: CATSDGSGVTDTQYF
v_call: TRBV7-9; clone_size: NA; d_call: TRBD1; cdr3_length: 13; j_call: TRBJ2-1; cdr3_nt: TGTGCCAGCAGCTCTCAGGGGGCGGGTGAGCAGTTCTTC; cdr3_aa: CASSSQGAGEQFF
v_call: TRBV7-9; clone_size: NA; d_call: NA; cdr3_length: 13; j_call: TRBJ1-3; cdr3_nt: TGTGCCAGCAGCGTAAAAGAGATTCCCACCATATATTTT; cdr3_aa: CASSVKEIPTIYF
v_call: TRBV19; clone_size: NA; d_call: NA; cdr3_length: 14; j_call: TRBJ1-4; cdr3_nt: TGTGCCACTCGCGGGGGACGCTCTAAGGAAAAACTGTTTTTT; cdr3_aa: CATRGGRSKEKLFF
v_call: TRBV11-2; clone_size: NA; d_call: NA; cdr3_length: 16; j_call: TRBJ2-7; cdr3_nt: TGTGCCAGCAGCCCTCGGGCCCAGGGAGGACCCTACGAGCAGTACTTC; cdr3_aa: CASSPRAQGGPYEQYF
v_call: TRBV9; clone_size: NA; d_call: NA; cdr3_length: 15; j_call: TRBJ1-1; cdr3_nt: TGTGCCAGCAGCCTTGGGGGCAGGACAAACACTGAAGCTTTCTTT; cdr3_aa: CASSLGGRTNTEAFF
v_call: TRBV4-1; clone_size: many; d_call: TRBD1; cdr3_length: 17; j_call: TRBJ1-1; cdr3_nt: TGCGCCAGCAGCCAAGAGGGCGGGGACAGGCGTCGGGCTGAAGCTTTCTTT; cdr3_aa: CASSQEGGDRRRAEAFF
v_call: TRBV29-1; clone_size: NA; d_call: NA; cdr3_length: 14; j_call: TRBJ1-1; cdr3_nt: TGCAGCGTTGGAGAAGTGGGGCCTGGGGCTGAAGCTTTCTTT; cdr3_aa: CSVGEVGPGAEAFF
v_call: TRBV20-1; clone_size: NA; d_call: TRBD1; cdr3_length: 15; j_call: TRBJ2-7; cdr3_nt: TGCAGTGCTAGTCGGACAGGGTCAGGTGCCTACGAGCAGTACTTC; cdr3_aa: CSASRTGSGAYEQYF
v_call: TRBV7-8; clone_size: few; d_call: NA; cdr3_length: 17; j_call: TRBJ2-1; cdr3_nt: TGTGCCAGCAGCTTAGTTCTCGGGGGGCTGGATTACAATGAGCAGTTCTTC; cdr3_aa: CASSLVLGGLDYNEQFF
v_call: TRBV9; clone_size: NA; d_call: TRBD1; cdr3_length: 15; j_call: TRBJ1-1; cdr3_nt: TGTGCCAGCAGCTCCCGGGACAGGGGGTACACTGAAGCTTTCTTT; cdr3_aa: CASSSRDRGYTEAFF
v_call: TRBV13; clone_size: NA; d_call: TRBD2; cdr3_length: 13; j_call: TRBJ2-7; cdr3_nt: TGTGCCAGCAGCCCCCGGGGGGACCACGAGCAGTACTTC; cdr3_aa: CASSPRGDHEQYF
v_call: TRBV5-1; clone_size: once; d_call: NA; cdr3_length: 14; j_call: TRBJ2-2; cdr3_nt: TGCGCCAGCAGTTTCCTTCCAGGTTCCGGGGAGCTGTTTTTT; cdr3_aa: CASSFLPGSGELFF
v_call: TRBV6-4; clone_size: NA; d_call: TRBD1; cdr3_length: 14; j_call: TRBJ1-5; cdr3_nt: TGTGCCAGCAGTGAACAGGGGTCAGGTCAGCCCCAGCATTTT; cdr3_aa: CASSEQGSGQPQHF